What follows describes a single TCR beta chain. What it recognizes is unknown. This sample is part of a study of T cell responses to AZD1222 COVID-19 vaccine. Study outcomes and limitations: With two AZD1222 doses given, Spike-specific TCR breadth and depth both rose. Donors, mostly white British, included more females; clonal diversity was possibly underestimated.

This table comes from immunoSEQ multiplex PCR, and its TCRdb copy is limited to in-frame clones, with some not included. Of 150,000 to 200,000 clones detected, about 91% appear once; the ten largest clones hold 1% to 1.4%. The receptor was isolated from an adult who received the AZD1222 COVID-19 vaccine. Specimen: peripheral blood, collected 28 days after the second AZD1222 dose.

CDR3 DNA sequence: TGTGCCAGCAGCTTAGGCGTTGGGGGAGTTGGCAATTCACCCCTCCACTTT. Protein: CASSLGVGGVGNSPLHF. The V and J genes are TRBV7-9 and TRBJ1-6; a possible D gene is TRBD1 (5 bases). From germline, CDR1 is SEHNR and CDR2 FQNEAQ (reference sequence). Trimming took off 1 base at V and 7 bases at J, with 17 bases between the two ends. The CDR3 has 17 amino acids.